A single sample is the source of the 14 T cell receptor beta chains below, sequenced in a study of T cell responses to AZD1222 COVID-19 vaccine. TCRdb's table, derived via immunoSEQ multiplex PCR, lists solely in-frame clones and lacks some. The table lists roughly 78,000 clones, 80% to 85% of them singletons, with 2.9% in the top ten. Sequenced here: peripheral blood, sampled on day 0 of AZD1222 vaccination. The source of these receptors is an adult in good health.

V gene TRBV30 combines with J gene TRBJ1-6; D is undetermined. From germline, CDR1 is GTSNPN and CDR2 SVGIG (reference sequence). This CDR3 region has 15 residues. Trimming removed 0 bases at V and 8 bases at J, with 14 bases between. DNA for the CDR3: TGTGCCTGGAGTGTAGGTCTGCGTGGGGATTCACCCCTCCACTTT. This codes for CAWSVGLRGDSPLHF.

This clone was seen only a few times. The CDR3 here is CASSPQTRANEKLFF. The CDR3 DNA reads TGTGCCAGCAGCCCACAGACTCGGGCTAATGAAAAACTGTTTTTT. The chain couples TRBV7-2 to TRBJ1-4; no reliable D call. Germline CDR1 is SGHTA and CDR2 is FQGNSA. There are 15 residues in the CDR3. V lost 5 bases to trimming and J lost 3 bases, with 13 bases between them.

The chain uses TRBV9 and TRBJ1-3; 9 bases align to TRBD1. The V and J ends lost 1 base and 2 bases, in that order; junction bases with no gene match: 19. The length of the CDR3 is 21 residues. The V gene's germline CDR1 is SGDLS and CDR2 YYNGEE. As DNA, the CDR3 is TGTGCCAGCAGCGTAAACCCGAGGGGACAGGGTACGAAAGGGGCTGGAAACACCATATATTTT. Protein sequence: CASSVNPRGQGTKGAGNTIYF.

Written as DNA, the CDR3 is TGTGCCAGCAGCTTACCAGGGGCTGGAAACACCATATATTTT. Translation: CASSLPGAGNTIYF. The V and J genes are TRBV7-6 and TRBJ1-3, with D perhaps matching TRBD1 (6 bases). V lost 2 bases and J lost 2, with 7 bases in between. The CDR3 is 14 residues long. The germline CDR1 and CDR2 sequences are SGHVS and FNYEAQ. Together with reference TRBV7-6 and TRBJ1-3, the CDR3 gives the full variable domain: GAGVSQSPRYKVTKRGQDVALRCDPISGHVSLYWYRQALGQGPEFLTYFNYEAQQDKSGLPNDRFSAERPEGSISTLTIQRTEQRDSAMYRCASSLPGAGNTIYFGEGSWLTVV.

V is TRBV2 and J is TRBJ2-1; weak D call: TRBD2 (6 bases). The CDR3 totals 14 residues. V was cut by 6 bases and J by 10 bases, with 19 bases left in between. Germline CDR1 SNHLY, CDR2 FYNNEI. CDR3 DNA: TGTGCCAGCAGCTCCAGGCGGGGTTCCGAAGAGCAGTTCTTC. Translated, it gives CASSSRRGSEEQFF.

The CDR3 is CASSQAGTLQPQHF. Here the CDR3 DNA reads TGCGCCAGCAGCCAAGCAGGGACGTTGCAGCCCCAGCATTTT. The chain joins TRBV4-1 to TRBJ1-5, with D tentatively TRBD1 (5 bases). Per germline, CDR1 MGHRA and CDR2 YSYEKL. The CDR3 loop spans 14 amino acids. Trimming took 1 base from V and 7 from J, leaving 11 bases between them.

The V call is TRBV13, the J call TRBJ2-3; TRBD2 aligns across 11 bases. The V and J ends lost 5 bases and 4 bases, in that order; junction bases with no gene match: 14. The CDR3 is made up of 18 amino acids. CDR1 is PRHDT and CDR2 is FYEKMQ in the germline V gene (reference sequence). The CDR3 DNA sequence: TGTGCCAGCAGCCCGGGACTAGCGGTCCAAGGGGGCGCAGATACGCAGTATTTT. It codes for CASSPGLAVQGGADTQYF. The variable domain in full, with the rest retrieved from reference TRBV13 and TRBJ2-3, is AAGVIQSPRHLIKEKRETATLKCYPIPRHDTVYWYQQGPGQDPQFLISFYEKMQSDKGSIPDRFSAQQFSDYHSELNMSSLELGDSALYFCASSPGLAVQGGADTQYFGPGTRLTVL.

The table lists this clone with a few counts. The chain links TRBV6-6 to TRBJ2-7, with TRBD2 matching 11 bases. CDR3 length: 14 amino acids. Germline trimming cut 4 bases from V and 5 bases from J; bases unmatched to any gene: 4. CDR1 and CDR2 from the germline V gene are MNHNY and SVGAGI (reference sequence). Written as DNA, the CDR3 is TGTGCCAGCAGTTTACTAGCGGGGGCCAACGAGCAGTACTTC. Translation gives CASSLLAGANEQYF.

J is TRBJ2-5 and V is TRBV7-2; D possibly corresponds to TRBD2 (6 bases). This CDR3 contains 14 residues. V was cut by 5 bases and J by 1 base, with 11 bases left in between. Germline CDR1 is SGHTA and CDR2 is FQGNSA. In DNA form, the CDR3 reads TGTGCCAGCAGCCAAAGCGGGCTCCAAGAGACCCAGTACTTC. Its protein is CASSQSGLQETQYF.

CDR3: CASSDGLAVSYEQYF. CDR3 bases: TGTGCCAGTAGTGACGGACTAGCGGTATCCTACGAGCAGTACTTC. The chain carries TRBV19 and TRBJ2-7, with 10 positions matching TRBD2. In germline, CDR1 is LNHDA, CDR2 SQIVND (reference sequence). The CDR3 covers 15 residues. Trimming removed 5 bases from V and 1 base from J; junction bases left unmatched: 5.

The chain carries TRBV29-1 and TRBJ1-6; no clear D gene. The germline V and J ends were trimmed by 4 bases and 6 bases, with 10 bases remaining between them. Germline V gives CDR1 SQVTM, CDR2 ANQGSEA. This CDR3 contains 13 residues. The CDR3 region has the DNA TGCAGCGTTGTTACGGACGCTAATTCACCCCTCCACTTT. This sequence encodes CSVVTDANSPLHF.

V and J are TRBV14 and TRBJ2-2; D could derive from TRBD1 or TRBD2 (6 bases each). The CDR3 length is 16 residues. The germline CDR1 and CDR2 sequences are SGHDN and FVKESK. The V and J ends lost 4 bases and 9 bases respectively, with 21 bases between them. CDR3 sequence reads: CASSPLTGAPHRELFF. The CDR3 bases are TGTGCCAGCAGCCCCTTGACGGGGGCCCCCCACCGGGAGCTGTTTTTT.

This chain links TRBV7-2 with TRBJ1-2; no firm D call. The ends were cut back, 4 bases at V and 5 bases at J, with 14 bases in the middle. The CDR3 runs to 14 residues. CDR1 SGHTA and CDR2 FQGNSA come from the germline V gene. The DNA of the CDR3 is TGTGCCAGCAGCTCCCCTGGGAGAGCTTATGGCTACACCTTC. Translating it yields CASSSPGRAYGYTF.

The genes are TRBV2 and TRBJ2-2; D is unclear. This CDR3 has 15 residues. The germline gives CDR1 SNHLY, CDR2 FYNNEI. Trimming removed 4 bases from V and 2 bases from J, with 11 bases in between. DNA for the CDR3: TGTGCCAGCAGTGGGCCCGGACGTAACACCGGGGAGCTGTTTTTT. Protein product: CASSGPGRNTGELFF.